Following are 20 T cell receptor beta chains from one sample sequenced in a study of blood T cell repertoires in COVID-19. Produced via immunoSEQ multiplex PCR; TCRdb's table is partial and in-frame only. The table records around 200,000 clones, roughly 87% of them present only once. Sequenced sample: peripheral blood. These receptors were taken from a man aged 35 to 55 with active or convalescent COVID-19.

The chain links TRBV6-5 to TRBJ2-7; TRBD1 agrees at 10 bases. Germline values: CDR1 MNHEY, CDR2 SVGAGI. The V segment lost 6 bases and the J segment 3 bases; nucleotides outside the gene matches: 2. The CDR3 has 13 residues. The CDR3 loop is CASSGQGDYEQYF. The CDR3, as DNA: TGTGCCAGCAGCGGACAGGGGGACTACGAGCAGTACTTC.

V gene TRBV19 combines with J gene TRBJ2-3, with 8 nucleotides matching TRBD2. From germline, CDR1 is LNHDA and CDR2 SQIVND (reference sequence). The CDR3 extends over 16 amino acids. V trimming: 5 bases; J trimming: 2 bases; junction bases outside the gene matches: 9. CDR3 sequence reads: CASSAPPGRATDTQYF. Here the CDR3 DNA reads TGTGCCAGTAGTGCCCCCCCCGGGAGGGCCACAGATACGCAGTATTTT.

The chain links TRBV28 to TRBJ1-1; unclear D gene. The CDR3 length is 15 residues. CDR1 is MDHEN and CDR2 is SYDVKM in the germline V gene. Trimming pared 6 bases from V and 0 bases from J, leaving 14 bases between. DNA of the CDR3: TGTGCCAGCAGCCGCCCGGTGCCTTTGAACACTGAAGCTTTCTTT. It codes for CASSRPVPLNTEAFF.

V is TRBV10-2 and J is TRBJ1-5; 11 nucleotides line up with TRBD1. The CDR3 contains 16 residues. Germline loops: CDR1 WSHSY, CDR2 SAAADI. With V trimmed by 6 bases and J by 2 bases, 6 bases remained unmatched. The CDR3 is CASSRDRGEGNQPQHF. As DNA, the CDR3 is TGCGCCAGCAGCCGGGACAGGGGGGAGGGCAATCAGCCCCAGCATTTT.

The rearrangement links TRBV15 to TRBJ2-3; 9 bases are shared with TRBD2. V lost 0 bases, J lost 1 base, and 5 bases stayed unmatched. This CDR3 has 17 amino acids. CDR1 and CDR2 (germline): LNHNV, YYDKDF (reference sequence). The CDR3: CATSRDLASGGTDTQYF. For the CDR3, the DNA is TGTGCCACCAGCAGAGATCTGGCTAGCGGGGGCACAGATACGCAGTATTTT.

The chain couples TRBV30 to TRBJ1-2; D is perhaps TRBD1 (6 bases). Germline assignment: CDR1 GTSNPN and CDR2 SVGIG (reference sequence). The CDR3 runs to 14 residues. V shed 0 bases and J shed 2 bases, with 10 bases lying between them. The CDR3 is CAWSVGQGNYGYTF. The CDR3 DNA sequence: TGTGCCTGGAGTGTAGGTCAGGGGAACTATGGCTACACCTTC.

The sample holds one count of this clone. The CDR3 here is CASSFGGGMLNTEAFF. CDR3 sequence (DNA): TGTGCCAGCAGCTTTGGGGGGGGTATGTTGAACACTGAAGCTTTCTTT. This sequence joins TRBV5-4 and TRBJ1-1, with D possibly matching TRBD1 (5 bases). V was pared by 2 bases and J by 0 bases, with 14 bases between. The CDR3 contains 16 residues. The germline V gene has CDR1 SGHNT and CDR2 YYREEE (reference sequence).

The V gene is TRBV28, the J gene TRBJ2-1; 14 bases align to TRBD2. Looked up from germline, CDR1 is MDHEN and CDR2 is SYDVKM. Trimming at V came to 6 bases and at J to 1 base, leaving 5 bases not matched to a gene. The CDR3 consists of 17 residues. The CDR3 DNA follows: TGTGCCAGCAGGGGACTAGCGGGAGTGGTGTCCTACAATGAGCAGTTCTTC. Amino acids: CASRGLAGVVSYNEQFF.

This clone has only a few counts. The chain has TRBV5-4 and TRBJ1-3; 7 bases align to TRBD1. J was trimmed by 2 bases and V by 4 bases; bases with no gene match: 6. The length of the CDR3 is 15 residues. CDR1 is SGHNT, CDR2 YYREEE, per germline (reference sequence). The DNA of the CDR3 is TGTGCCAGCAGCGTAGGGGGCGCGACTGGAAACACCATATATTTT. Its translation is CASSVGGATGNTIYF.

CDR3 nucleotide sequence: TGTGCCTGGCAAGCGGGGGCGGGCACCGGGGAGCTGTTTTTT. Translated: CAWQAGAGTGELFF. The V gene is TRBV30, the J gene TRBJ2-2; 8 bases line up with TRBD2. Germline CDR1 reads GTSNPN; CDR2 reads SVGIG (reference sequence). With 5 bases clipped from V and 4 bases from J, the junction kept 6 bases outside the gene matches. CDR3 size: 14 residues.

CDR3 region: CASSSTGWRTEAFF. The CDR3 nucleotides are TGTGCCAGCAGTTCGACGGGGTGGCGGACTGAAGCTTTCTTT. V gene TRBV2 combines with J gene TRBJ1-1; D gene uncertain. The length of the CDR3 is 14 residues. V was cut by 5 bases and J by 5 bases, with 15 bases left in between. Per the germline V gene, CDR1 is SNHLY and CDR2 is FYNNEI. Full variable domain (remainder filled in from reference TRBV2 and TRBJ1-1): EPEVTQTPSHQVTQMGQEVILRCVPISNHLYFYWYRQILGQKVEFLVSFYNNEISEKSEIFDDQFSVERPDGSNFTLKIRSTKLEDSAMYFCASSSTGWRTEAFFGQGTRLTVV.

The chain employs TRBV2 and TRBJ1-2, with D maybe TRBD1 (5 bases). This CDR3 comprises 12 residues. The ends were cut back, 7 bases at V and 7 bases at J, with 13 bases in the middle. CDR1 SNHLY and CDR2 FYNNEI come from the germline V gene. CDR3 region: CASTGDSGGYTF. The CDR3 nucleotides read TGTGCCAGCACGGGGGACTCGGGTGGCTACACCTTC. The entire variable domain, with the rest obtained from reference TRBV2 and TRBJ1-2, is as follows: EPEVTQTPSHQVTQMGQEVILRCVPISNHLYFYWYRQILGQKVEFLVSFYNNEISEKSEIFDDQFSVERPDGSNFTLKIRSTKLEDSAMYFCASTGDSGGYTFGSGTRLTVV.

The chain employs TRBV7-9 and TRBJ2-1; D is perhaps TRBD2 (5 bases). CDR3 length: 15 residues. Trimming removed 5 bases from V and 0 bases from J, with 11 bases in between. Germline CDR1 and CDR2: SEHNR and FQNEAQ (reference sequence). CDR3 sequence reads: CASSLRESSYNEQFF. Written as DNA, the CDR3 is TGTGCCAGCAGCCTGAGGGAGAGCTCCTACAATGAGCAGTTCTTC.

The V call is TRBV28, the J call TRBJ2-3; no clear D gene. CDR3 length: 17 residues. The ends were cut back, 3 bases at V and 0 bases at J, with 16 bases in the middle. Germline CDR1 MDHEN, CDR2 SYDVKM. The CDR3 loop is CASSFGSIDTSTDTQYF. Here the CDR3 DNA reads TGTGCCAGCAGTTTTGGCTCAATAGACACTAGCACAGATACGCAGTATTTT.

This chain joins TRBV29-1 and TRBJ2-1; D might be TRBD2 (7 bases). The CDR3 spans 14 residues. The V gene lost 4 bases and the J gene lost 8 bases, with 18 bases spanning the gap. Germline assignment: CDR1 SQVTM and CDR2 ANQGSEA. CDR3 region: CSVGGRGGEHEQFF. The CDR3 region has the DNA TGCAGCGTTGGTGGGAGGGGGGGTGAGCATGAGCAGTTCTTC.

The chain joins TRBV6-6 to TRBJ1-6; D possibly corresponds to TRBD1 (6 bases). With 6 bases removed from V and 13 bases from J, the gap between germline ends came to 22 bases. The CDR3 consists of 15 residues. Germline lookup yields CDR1 MNHNY and CDR2 SVGAGI (reference sequence). Here the CDR3 reads CASRPIGQPLRPLHF. CDR3 bases: TGTGCCAGCAGACCGATAGGACAGCCGTTGAGGCCCCTCCACTTT.

The chain recombines TRBV27 with TRBJ2-5; 10 bases align to TRBD1. Germline lookup yields CDR1 MNHEY and CDR2 SMNVEV (reference sequence). CDR3 length: 14 residues. V lost 5 bases to trimming and J lost 5 bases; unmatched junction nucleotides: 5. The CDR3 nucleotides read TGTGCCAGCAGTCGACAGGGGGCCAGGGAGACCCAGTACTTC. This sequence encodes CASSRQGARETQYF.

Of note for this clone: One end of the junction is discordant with germline, which a read error may explain. This chain uses TRBV19 with TRBJ1-5; D unclear. This CDR3 has 12 residues. Germline CDR1 LNHDA, CDR2 SQIVND (reference sequence). CDR3 DNA: TGCGCCGGCGGGCAGGGCAATCAGCCCCAGCATTTT. Translating it yields CAGGQGNQPQHF.

This clone was detected only a few times. The rearrangement joins TRBV5-1 to TRBJ1-4, with 9 bases that match TRBD1. V lost 2 bases to trimming and J lost 5 bases; unmatched junction nucleotides: 10. Germline CDR1 SGHRS, CDR2 YFSETQ. This CDR3 is built from 17 residues. CDR3 coding DNA: TGCGCCAGCAGCTTTGGCACGGACAGGGGAGGAAATGAAAAACTGTTTTTT. This gives the protein CASSFGTDRGGNEKLFF.

This clone was seen only once. The chain has TRBV2 and TRBJ1-1, with no clear D. Germline V CDR1 and CDR2: SNHLY, FYNNEI. CDR3 size: 10 residues. The ends were cut back, 8 bases at V and 5 bases at J, with 6 bases in the middle. In nucleotides, the CDR3 is TGTGCCAGCCGAGGGACTGAAGCTTTCTTT. Its protein product is CASRGTEAFF.